This paragraph reports one T cell receptor beta chain. Its target is unknown. The sample comes from a study of post-analysis software for immune sequencing data. Study-level findings and limits: Versus controls, multiple sclerosis patients showed significantly lower diversity (normalized Chao1). Samples from a shared batch, those prepared together, strongly co-clustered by F measure.

Presence of unique molecular identifiers characterized the TCR beta cDNA libraries. Each batch of about 0.9 to 10 million T cells produced a few hundred thousand cDNA molecules. In TCRdb, the PCR reads were re-called with MiXCR into one record per CDR3 protein. The profile covers roughly 800,000 distinct CDR3 sequences, with about 53% appearing a single time and approximately 4.4% taken by the ten largest. The origin of this receptor is a girl aged 10 to 17 with multiple sclerosis. The source material was blood.

CDR3 DNA: TGTGCCATCAGTGAGTCGGTAGGGGCGCGCGAGCAGTACTTC. It specifies CAISESVGAREQYF. This chain uses TRBV10-3 with TRBJ2-7; D may be TRBD1 (5 bases). V was clipped by 0 bases and J by 6 bases, with 12 bases between them. The CDR3 sequence is 14 residues long. Germline CDR1 is ENHRY and CDR2 is SYGVKD.